Sequencing of this T cell receptor (beta chain) was carried out in a study of blood T cell repertoires in COVID-19. Study as a whole: The United States, Italy and Spain supplied acute and convalescent COVID-19 samples. In each case, the material was cDNA or gDNA derived from T cells, B-cell-depleted T cells, or PBMCs.

V was pared by 3 bases and J by 1 base, with 4 bases of the junction left unmatched. This CDR3 has 14 amino acids. Germline loops: CDR1 SGHRS, CDR2 YFSETQ. Per the study methods: Nucleated cell number was recorded as an estimate derived from reference gene primer amplification. Produced via immunoSEQ multiplex PCR; TCRdb's table is partial and in-frame only. The V and J calls and clone size are taken from that table; D and trimming were inferred from the DNA. The sample carries some 260,000 clones, more than 75% recorded once. The rearrangement links TRBV5-1 to TRBJ2-7; 7 bases line up with TRBD2. Sequenced input: peripheral blood. The TCR comes from a woman in her 40s who had recovered from COVID-19. CDR3 DNA: TGCGCCAGCAGCTCAGCGGGAAGGTCCTACGAGCAGTACTTC. This sequence encodes CASSSAGRSYEQYF.